These T cell receptor beta chains were read from a single sample in a study of CD8 T cells in Susac syndrome. MiXCR was run by TCRdb on the immunoSEQ multiplex PCR reads, yielding one entry per CDR3 protein. Of around 180,000 distinct CDR3 sequences listed, 90% to 97% were seen once; the top ten hold roughly 0.095%. Sequenced: CD4+ T cells from PBMCs. The source of these receptors is a human donor with multiple sclerosis. The CDR3 runs from the conserved cysteine through the conserved F or W. Fields, in order: D gene, CDR3 length, clone size, J gene, V gene, CDR3 protein, CDR3 DNA. A D gene is named only where the DNA matches it firmly. The listing skips clone size in some rows; elsewhere it reads once, few, many or a size class.

>.|17|.|TRBJ1-3|TRBV30
CAWSVLGRIISGNTIYF
TGTGCCTGGAGTGTACTGGGACGGATTATCTCTGGAAACACCATATATTTT
>.|14|.|TRBJ2-3|TRBV7-8
CASSPRTKKDTQYF
TGTGCCAGCAGCCCAAGGACGAAAAAGGATACGCAGTATTTT
>TRBD1|16|.|TRBJ1-5|TRBV19
CASSTWTGAGNQPQHF
TGTGCCAGTAGCACCTGGACAGGGGCTGGCAATCAGCCCCAGCATTTT
>.|13|once|TRBJ1-1|TRBV9
CASSGGRDTEAFF
TGTGCCAGCAGCGGCGGAAGGGACACTGAAGCTTTCTTT
>TRBD2|18|once|TRBJ2-2|TRBV5-1
CASSFGLAGGPSTGELFF
TGCGCCAGCAGCTTCGGACTAGCGGGGGGGCCATCCACCGGGGAGCTGTTTTTT
>.|15|.|TRBJ2-3|TRBV9
CASSVGLAVGSPQYF
TGTGCCAGCAGCGTAGGGCTAGCCGTGGGGAGCCCGCAGTATTTT
>TRBD2|16|.|TRBJ2-1|TRBV7-6
CASSQRTSGANNEQFF
TGTGCCAGCAGCCAACGGACTAGCGGGGCGAACAATGAGCAGTTCTTC
>.|17|.|TRBJ2-7|TRBV9
CASSVVGRDTVNYEQYF
TGTGCCAGCAGCGTAGTGGGCAGGGACACGGTAAACTACGAGCAGTACTTC
>TRBD1|15|.|TRBJ2-3|TRBV6-1
CASTGQETEPDTQYF
TGTGCCAGCACCGGACAGGAAACCGAGCCAGATACGCAGTATTTT
>.|12|.|TRBJ2-1|TRBV2
CASKAEYNEQFF
TGTGCCAGCAAAGCGGAATACAATGAGCAGTTCTTC
>.|12|.|TRBJ1-1|TRBV20-1
CSPRVLNTEAFF
TGCAGTCCCCGGGTTCTGAACACTGAAGCTTTCTTT
>.|13|.|TRBJ1-2|TRBV5-1
CASGGGSNYGYTF
TGCGCCAGCGGCGGGGGGTCTAACTATGGCTACACCTTC
>.|12|.|TRBJ2-3|TRBV12-3/TRBV12-4
CASRGTLRAQYF
TGTGCCAGCAGAGGAACCCTCCGCGCGCAGTATTTT
>.|17|.|TRBJ1-3|TRBV5-8
CASSLWQGQTGGNTIYF
TGTGCCAGCAGCCTATGGCAGGGACAAACAGGAGGAAACACCATATATTTT
>.|11|.|TRBJ1-1|TRBV20-1
CSAEGPGRAFF
TGCAGTGCTGAGGGACCAGGGAGGGCTTTCTTT
>.|12|.|TRBJ1-2|TRBV29-1
CSGGSPDYGYTF
TGCAGCGGAGGGTCTCCTGACTATGGCTACACCTTC